This T cell receptor beta chain was sequenced during a study of Graves' ophthalmopathy and Graves' hyperthyroidism. RNA transcripts provided the template for amplifying TCR beta CDR3 regions. HTBI primers primed a first-round RT-PCR, and a second-round multiplex PCR followed. TCRdb reprocessed the multiplex PCR reads via MiXCR and lists one record per CDR3 protein. Among approximately 460,000 distinct CDR3 sequences listed, 14% were seen once. This clonotype was seen at least ten times. The antigen is unknown. Study-level findings and limits: A model built from 13 signatures distinguished ophthalmopathy from stable hyperthyroidism with around 91% sensitivity and approximately 82% specificity.

The CDR3 consists of 11 residues. CDR1 and CDR2 from the germline V gene are MNHNS and SASEGT. The V end was cut by 2 bases, the J end by 8 bases, with 6 bases between. The source material was blood. The receptor was derived from a woman in her thirties with Graves' ophthalmopathy. The J gene is TRBJ1-1, the V gene TRBV6-1; D remains ambiguous. CDR3 in DNA: TGTGCCAGCAGTGAACCCTCCGAAGCTTTCTTT. As protein: CASSEPSEAFF.